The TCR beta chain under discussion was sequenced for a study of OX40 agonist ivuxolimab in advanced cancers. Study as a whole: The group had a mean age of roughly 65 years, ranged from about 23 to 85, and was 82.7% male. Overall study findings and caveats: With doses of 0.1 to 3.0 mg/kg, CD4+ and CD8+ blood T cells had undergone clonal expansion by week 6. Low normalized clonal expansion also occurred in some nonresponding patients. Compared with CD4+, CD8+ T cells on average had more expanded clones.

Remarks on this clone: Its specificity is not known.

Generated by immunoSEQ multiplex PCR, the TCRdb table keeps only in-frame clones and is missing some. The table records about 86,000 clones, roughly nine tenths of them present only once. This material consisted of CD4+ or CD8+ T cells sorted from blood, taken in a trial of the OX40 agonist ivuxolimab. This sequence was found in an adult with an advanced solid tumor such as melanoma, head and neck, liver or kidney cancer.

CDR3 residues: CASTPGDFHEQYF. CDR3 nucleotides: TGTGCCAGCACCCCTGGGGACTTCCACGAGCAGTACTTC. The genes are TRBV11-2 and TRBJ2-7, with D tentatively TRBD2 (6 bases). The CDR3 runs to 13 residues. V gave up 7 bases and J gave up 5 bases, with 15 bases separating them. Germline CDR1 and CDR2: SGHAT and FQNNGV.